The next 8 T cell receptor beta chains were all read from a single sample in a study of glioma-infiltrating T cells after dendritic cell vaccination listed by TCRdb under 2016. Library construction relied on the immunoSEQ multiplex PCR assay. This is the immuneACCESS table as TCRdb keeps it, with only in-frame sequences that have V and J called. A part of the clones is gone; compared with another copy, unresolved V genes explain less than half, and the rest is unexplained. The sample includes more than 100,000 clones, with roughly 80% observed a single time. The ten most abundant clones make up about 12% of the sample. The sample consisted of blood, taken before dendritic cell vaccination. The origin of the receptors is a human donor with glioblastoma.

This clone appeared once. The chain employs TRBV7-2 and TRBJ2-7; maybe TRBD2 (5 bases). V was cut by 5 bases and J by 6 bases, with 11 bases left in between. The CDR3 spans 12 residues. CDR1 SGHTA and CDR2 FQGNSA come from the germline V gene. In nucleotides, the CDR3 is TGTGCCAGCAGCACGCTAGCCGGCGAGCAGTACTTC. Encoded protein: CASSTLAGEQYF.

V is TRBV6-5 and J is TRBJ1-1; 7 bases map to TRBD1. The CDR3 length is 14 residues. Unmatched junction bases numbered 1, after V lost 2 bases and J lost 1 base. Per the germline V gene, CDR1 is MNHEY and CDR2 is SVGAGI. In DNA, the CDR3 is TGTGCCAGCAGTTACCCAGGGGGGAACACTGAAGCTTTCTTT. This sequence encodes CASSYPGGNTEAFF.

The chain links TRBV7-6 to TRBJ1-5; a possible D gene is TRBD1 (6 bases). From germline, CDR1 is SGHVS and CDR2 FNYEAQ. Trimming took off 0 bases at V and 2 bases at J, with 11 bases between the two ends. There are 16 residues in the CDR3. CDR3 loop: CASSLAGRGGNQPQHF. For the CDR3, the DNA is TGTGCCAGCAGCTTAGCGGGCAGGGGCGGCAATCAGCCCCAGCATTTT.

V and J are TRBV13 and TRBJ1-2; no definite D call. Trimming stripped 5 bases from V and 6 bases from J, with 16 bases between. The V gene's germline CDR1 is PRHDT and CDR2 FYEKMQ (reference sequence). This CDR3 spans 14 amino acids. CDR3 protein: CASSGSYRSDGYTF. The CDR3 bases are TGTGCCAGCAGCGGGAGCTACCGAAGCGATGGCTACACCTTC.

This clone occurred a few times. The chain recombines TRBV19 with TRBJ2-7, with 8 positions matching TRBD1. CDR1 is LNHDA and CDR2 is SQIVND in the germline V gene (reference sequence). This CDR3 region has 15 residues. Germline trimming cut 3 bases from V and 6 bases from J; bases unmatched to any gene: 10. CDR3 in amino acids: CASSILGQGALEQYF. For the CDR3, the DNA is TGTGCCAGTAGTATCCTAGGTCAGGGGGCCCTCGAGCAGTACTTC.

The chain has TRBV27 and TRBJ2-1, with TRBD2 matching over 9 bases. This CDR3 comprises 18 residues. J was trimmed by 9 bases and V by 5 bases; bases with no gene match: 20. The germline gives CDR1 MNHEY, CDR2 SMNVEV (reference sequence). Here the CDR3 DNA reads TGTGCCAGCAGTCACACTAAACCTCTAGCGGGGTCCCTCGGTGAGCAGTTCTTC. This gives the protein CASSHTKPLAGSLGEQFF.

The J gene is TRBJ1-3, the V gene TRBV6-5; D is perhaps TRBD1 (5 bases). Germline V CDR1 and CDR2: MNHEY, SVGAGI. The CDR3 is 14 amino acids. Trimming removed 6 bases from V and 6 bases from J, with 15 bases in between. CDR3 residues: CASSVGRDENTIYF. In nucleotides, the CDR3 is TGTGCCAGCAGCGTCGGGAGGGACGAAAACACCATATATTTT.

The chain joins TRBV2 to TRBJ1-2; D not certain. The germline V gene has CDR1 SNHLY and CDR2 FYNNEI. This CDR3 has 12 residues. V was cut by 8 bases and J by 6 bases, with 13 bases left in between. CDR3 nucleotide sequence: TGTGCCAGCCTGCCGGGGATTGATGGCTACACCTTC. Residues: CASLPGIDGYTF.